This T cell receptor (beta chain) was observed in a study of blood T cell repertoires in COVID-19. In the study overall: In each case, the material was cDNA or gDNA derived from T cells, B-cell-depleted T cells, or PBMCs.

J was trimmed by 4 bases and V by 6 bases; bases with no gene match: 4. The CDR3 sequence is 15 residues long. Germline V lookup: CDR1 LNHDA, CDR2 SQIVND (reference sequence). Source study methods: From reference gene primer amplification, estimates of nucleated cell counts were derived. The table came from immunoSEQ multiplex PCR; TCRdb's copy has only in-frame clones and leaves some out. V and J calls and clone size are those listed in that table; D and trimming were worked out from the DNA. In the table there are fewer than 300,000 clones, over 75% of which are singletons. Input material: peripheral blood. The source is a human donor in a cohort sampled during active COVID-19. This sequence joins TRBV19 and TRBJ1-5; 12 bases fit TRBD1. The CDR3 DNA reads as TGTGCCAGTAGAAGGGACAGGGGGCCAAATCAGCCCCAGCATTTT. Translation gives CASRRDRGPNQPQHF.